What follows are 3 T cell receptor beta chains derived from one specimen sequenced in a study of tumor-infiltrating lymphocytes in primary liver carcinoma. For each extraction, RNA and DNA were obtained together from approximately 20-30 mg of unsorted bulk tissue. Production of TCR beta cDNA used around 0.45 ug total RNA together with a constant-region primer. Each TCR beta library was derived from three nested multiplex PCR rounds that employed slightly modified ARM-PCR. The study ran its first two PCR rounds for roughly 11 cycles each, using TRBV1-TRBV30 forward primers and a C-beta reverse primer. MiXCR, run by TCRdb on the multiplex PCR reads, gives a single entry per CDR3 protein. This table holds more than 100,000 distinct CDR3 sequences, about 68% found once. Sequenced: liver tumor tissue from sampling region 1. Sample subset: tumor region T1, superior pole. All receptors come from a woman aged 60-75 years with primary liver carcinoma and hepatitis B virus infection.

The genes are TRBV28 and TRBJ1-5; D is undetermined. The V and J ends lost 6 bases and 1 base respectively, with 13 bases between them. CDR1 MDHEN and CDR2 SYDVKM come from the germline V gene. CDR3 length: 15 amino acids. CDR3 nucleotide sequence: TGTGCCAGCAGAAAAGGACTACAGAGCAATCAGCCCCAGCATTTT. It yields the protein CASRKGLQSNQPQHF.

Many counts were recorded for this clonotype. The chain joins TRBV6-1 to TRBJ2-3; the D gene could be TRBD1 or TRBD2 (6 bases each). CDR1 and CDR2 (germline): MNHNS, SASEGT. CDR3 length equals 16 residues. Trimming removed 8 bases at V and 0 bases at J, with 18 bases between. The DNA of the CDR3 is TGTGCCAGCCCAAGAGAGGGGGAGGCTAGCACAGATACGCAGTATTTT. The encoded protein is CASPREGEASTDTQYF.

Of note for this clonotype: This is likely a read error, given that the CDR3 carries no conserved phenylalanine or tryptophan at its end. It is unclear where the CDR3 begins or ends on the DNA, so no DNA is shown, and the CDR3 is as TCRdb lists it. The chain couples TRBV29-1 to TRBJ1-2; the table's TRBD1 call for D was not verified on the DNA. The CDR3 comprises 13 residues, both ends counted. Germline CDR1 is SQVTM and CDR2 is ANQGSEA. CDR3: CSVEAGGERGYTL.